This passage covers 3 T cell receptor beta chains from one sample sequenced in a study of T cell repertoires in cytomegalovirus infection. No antigen is known for these receptors. One entry per CDR3 protein, called by TCRdb with MiXCR from the reads. Of some 500,000 distinct CDR3 sequences in the sample, around a third were seen once. The specimen comprised cultured PBMCs, sampled from culture after CMV antigen stimulation. The receptor source for this set is a human donor in good health (CMV status not recorded). Some clones in this sample may be carry-over from other donors' samples.

The sample holds a few counts of this clonotype. V and J are TRBV5-1 and TRBJ2-7; D unclear. Germline V gene lookup returns CDR1 SGHRS and CDR2 YFSETQ. Trimming shortened V by 1 base and J by 0 bases, and 8 bases separated the two germline ends. The CDR3 extends over 14 amino acids. The CDR3 DNA follows: TGCGCCAGCAGCTTGCAATCTGTCTCCTACGAGCAGTACTTC. As protein: CASSLQSVSYEQYF.

The chain couples TRBV14 to TRBJ1-5; TRBD1 is a possible D gene (5 bases). Per germline, CDR1 SGHDN and CDR2 FVKESK. This CDR3 spans 14 amino acids. The V gene lost 1 base and the J gene lost 4 bases, with 8 bases spanning the gap. The CDR3 protein is CASSQAGYNQPQHF. CDR3 nucleotides: TGTGCCAGCAGCCAAGCAGGGTATAATCAGCCCCAGCATTTT.

A note on this clonotype: Germline is not matched at one junction end, which may reflect a read error. The chain uses TRBV5-1 and TRBJ2-2, with TRBD2 as a possible D gene (5 bases). CDR1 SGHRS and CDR2 YFSETQ come from the germline V gene. The CDR3 is 15 residues long. CDR3 in amino acids: CASSLVAKNTRELFF. CDR3 nucleotides: TGCGCCAGCAGCTTGGTAGCGAAGAACACCCGGGAGCTGTTTTTT.